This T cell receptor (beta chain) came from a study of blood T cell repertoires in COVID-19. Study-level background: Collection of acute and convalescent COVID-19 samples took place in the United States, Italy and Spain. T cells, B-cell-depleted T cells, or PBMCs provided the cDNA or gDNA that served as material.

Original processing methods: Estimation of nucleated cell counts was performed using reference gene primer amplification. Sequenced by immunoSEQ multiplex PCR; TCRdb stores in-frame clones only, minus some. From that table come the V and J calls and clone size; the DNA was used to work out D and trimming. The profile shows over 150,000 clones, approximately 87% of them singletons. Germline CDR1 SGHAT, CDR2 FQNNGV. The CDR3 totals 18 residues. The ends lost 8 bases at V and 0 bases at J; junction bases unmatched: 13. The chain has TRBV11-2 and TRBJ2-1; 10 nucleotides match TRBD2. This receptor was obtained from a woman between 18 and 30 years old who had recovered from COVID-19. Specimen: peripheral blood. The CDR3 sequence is CASADSASGGPSYNEQFF. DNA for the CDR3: TGTGCCAGCGCTGATTCAGCTAGCGGGGGCCCCTCCTACAATGAGCAGTTCTTC.